This T cell receptor beta chain was identified during a study of T-cell reconstitution after alpha-beta-depleted transplantation in children. CDR1 is SQVTM and CDR2 is ANQGSEA in the germline V gene. V was clipped by 7 bases and J by 3 bases, with 13 bases between them. This CDR3 has 12 residues. A TCRbeta library incorporating unique molecular identifiers was prepared. TCRdb re-called the PCR reads through MiXCR, storing one row per CDR3 protein. The table records about 980,000 distinct CDR3 sequences, about 29% of them present only once. The chain has TRBV29-1 and TRBJ2-7; D is perhaps TRBD2 (5 bases). The sample consisted of PBMCs, mostly from graft donor cells, taken 360 days after TCRalphabeta/CD19-depleted stem cell transplant. This TCR derives from a boy younger than two who had a stem cell transplant for SCID, so the T cells may come from the graft donor. The CDR3 spells CSAASGDYEQYF. DNA of the CDR3: TGCAGCGCGGCCTCCGGGGACTACGAGCAGTACTTC.